The clone carrying this T cell receptor (beta chain) appeared a single time. This sample was included in a study of blood T cell repertoires in COVID-19. The CDR3 loop spans 19 amino acids. The age range of participants was 18 to 89 years, with residence in about two dozen US areas. Original methodology: Estimation of nucleated cell counts was performed using reference gene primer amplification. TCRdb keeps only in-frame clones here, not all; method: immunoSEQ multiplex PCR. The V and J calls and clone size are taken from that table; D and trimming were inferred from the DNA. The sample records roughly 290,000 clones, approximately 91% being singletons.

This TCR was recovered from a middle-aged woman who had recovered from COVID-19. The specimen was PBMCs or T cells enriched from blood (not recorded which). The chain is built from TRBV12-2 and TRBJ2-6; TRBD1, the D gene given by the table, was not confirmed from the DNA. TRBV12-2 is a documented pseudogene. The CDR3 region is CASRFASTGFFSGANVLTF. CDR3 nucleotide sequence: TGTGCAAGTCGCTTTGCTAGTACAGGGTTCTTCTCTGGGGCCAACGTCCTGACTTTC.